This T cell receptor (beta chain) was observed in a study of CXCR3-negative and CXCR3-positive naive CD8 T cells (dated by TCRdb to between 2018 and 2020). A note on the overall study: In total, some 140 million TRB reads were obtained, or roughly 1.5 +/- 0.3 million reads per library. The diversity and physicochemical repertoire analyses included ten to eleven donors pooled from two independent experiments. TRBV-TRBJ cluster analysis included naive subsets from a handful of donors and memory cells from 3 donors. The research as a whole found: CXCR3 expression partially decreased after cryopreservation, so most assays used freshly isolated PBMCs. Compared with CXCR3-negative naive cells, CXCR3-positive naive cells had TRB CDR3s with higher hydrophobicity (lower Kidera factor 4), lower energy, and higher strength and volume indices. Both naive subsets had comparably high repertoire diversity, while memory CD8+ T cells had much lower repertoire diversity. Surface CD5, linked to self-reactivity in mice, was comparable between naive subsets; TCR interaction strength was therefore also inferred from TRB CDR3 physicochemical properties. TRBV-TRBJ usage was similar between naive CXCR3-negative and CXCR3-positive cells from the same donor, while memory cells showed distinct patterns.

Note on this clonotype: The specificity of this receptor is unknown.

Data came from a NextSeq 550. The Human TCR Profiling Kit (MiLaboratory) was used to make UMI-labeled 5' RACE TRB cDNA libraries. cDNA synthesis used the entire amount of extracted RNA, and PCR amplification then used the entire amount of cDNA produced. The libraries were made side by side, with each library going through the same number of PCR cycles. On the study's bioinformatics: With a minimum of two reads required per UMI, MIGEC and MiXCR pulled out about 52,000 +/- 9,100 unique UMI-labeled TRB cDNA molecules from each library. On average, each library contained about 40,000 +/- 10,000 functional in-frame TRB CDR3 nucleotide clonotypes without stop codons. Diversity metrics, including normalized Shannon-Wiener and Chao1, were computed in VDJtools after downsampling to 5000 UMI-labeled TRB molecules per sample. For the central five CDR3 residues, VDJtools calculated physicochemical properties weighted by clonotype size, namely interaction energy, strength, volume and Kidera factor 4. TCRdb reprocessed the reads and lists each CDR3 protein sequence as a single entry, with no DNA. In this record, the V and J calls reflect TCRdb's handling and not the investigators' own analysis. This sample's listing comprises several thousand distinct CDR3 sequences. The top ten hold about 1% of the sample.

Each CD8+ T cell subset was flow-sorted in triplicate, and 300,000 or so cells per subset were placed directly into RLT lysis buffer. Naive CD8+ T cells were defined stringently as CD45RO-CCR7+CD27+CD95- to exclude memory contaminants. Peripheral blood mononuclear cells were isolated from buffy coats using standard density gradient centrifugation. A FACSAria III was used to flow-sort naive CXCR3-negative and CXCR3-positive CD8+ T cells. Total RNA was extracted from sorted cells using an RNeasy Mini Kit. CDR1 and CDR2 are read off the germline V gene as SGHTA and FQGNSA. The cysteine opens and the phenylalanine closes a CDR3 of 15 amino acids. Only the protein is available.

The clonotype was recovered from a human donor in good health. Some clones in this sample may be carry-over from other donors' samples. The chain joins TRBV7-2 to TRBJ2-1. The sample was naive CXCR3- CD8+ T cells from blood. Per the publication, the cell subset or site label means: CD45RO-CCR7+CD27+CD95- naive CD8+ T cells lacking CXCR3 (TNR3-). The CDR3 has the sequence CASSLAVRPNNEQFF.